Listed below are T cell receptor beta chains from one sample, sequenced in a study of CD8+ T cells in alopecia areata. Method: immunoSEQ multiplex PCR; TCRdb's copy keeps in-frame clones and lacks some. The table has approximately 150,000 clones, approximately 59% seen once; the top ten hold around 16%. This sample comprised CD4+ T cells sorted from blood, obtained at approximately week 61, from a patient treated with tofacitinib. Receptor source: a human donor with alopecia areata. Each CDR3 is given with its conserved first and last residue.

J gene | V gene | CDR3 protein
TRBJ2-2 | TRBV6-5 | CATNSDRDNTGELFF
TRBJ1-4 | TRBV11-2 | CASSLDSKDRVHEKLFF
TRBJ2-7 | TRBV6-1 | CASSEGPRGTYEQYF
TRBJ1-6 | TRBV25-1 | CASKDRGNSPLHF
TRBJ2-5 | TRBV5-1 | CASFVTSPPETQYF
TRBJ2-1 | TRBV6-5 | CASSSSGGMNEQFF
TRBJ2-2 | TRBV29-1 | CSVDGTGYTGELFF
TRBJ2-3 | TRBV15 | CATSRVGRPKDTQYF
TRBJ2-1 | TRBV29-1 | CSVEQTSGGNEQFF
TRBJ2-3 | TRBV30 | CAWSAPGRTSTDTQYF
TRBJ1-1 | TRBV6-5 | CASRPGQPNTEAFF
TRBJ1-5 | TRBV30 | CAWSREGHRGQPQHF
TRBJ1-2 | TRBV5-6 | CASSLRTVLAGYTF
TRBJ2-5 | TRBV7-6 | CASSLAAYQETQYF
TRBJ2-3 | TRBV6-5 | CASRPVSGGYGTQYF
TRBJ1-5 | TRBV29-1 | CSVIQGRGQPQHF
TRBJ1-2 | TRBV6-5 | CASSSRTGGINYGYTF
TRBJ2-3 | TRBV9 | CASSPLSRGGATDTQYF
TRBJ2-5 | TRBV27 | CASSRRQGYQETQYF
TRBJ2-7 | TRBV6-6 | CASSLGDEQYF
TRBJ2-7 | TRBV6-5 | CASSYSMGEQYF
TRBJ2-3 | TRBV18 | CASSPPSSGNTDTQYF
TRBJ2-3 | TRBV30 | CAWSVGDTQYF
TRBJ2-6 | TRBV25-1 | CASSDGTMVSGANVLTF
TRBJ1-1 | TRBV6-5 | CASSYRLTGVNTEAFF
TRBJ1-1 | TRBV6-6 | CASSYGTFGIF
TRBJ2-3 | TRBV30 | CAWSDTYTDTQYF
TRBJ2-1 | TRBV19 | CASSMDPFRNEQFF
TRBJ1-5 | TRBV7-2 | CASSLEGNSPQHF
TRBJ1-1 | TRBV7-9 | CASSSRGHDTEAFF
TRBJ2-2 | TRBV10-3 | CAISEAFGTAPGELFF
TRBJ2-3 | TRBV4-2 | CASSQGAVIDTQYF
TRBJ2-2 | TRBV5-1 | CASGDSYTGELFF
TRBJ2-3 | TRBV2 | CASSAGTGSTDTQYF
TRBJ1-5 | TRBV19 | CASSITGQGGSQPQHF
TRBJ2-3 | TRBV15 | CATSRGVTGGTDTQYF
TRBJ1-2 | TRBV29-1 | CSVRTGGYGYTF
TRBJ1-1 | TRBV29-1 | CSVETGMNTEAFF
TRBJ1-1 | TRBV19 | CASRVELNTEAFF
TRBJ2-1 | TRBV5-5 | CASSLDGMGAYNEQFF
TRBJ1-2 | TRBV5-6 | CASSLAGSHYGYTF
TRBJ2-7 | TRBV5-6 | CASSPRKTKFYEQYF
TRBJ1-1 | TRBV6-5 | CASSLLPVNTEAFF
TRBJ2-7 | TRBV6-1 | CASSENYEQYF
TRBJ1-5 | TRBV6-6 | CASSPRPSQPQHF
TRBJ2-1 | TRBV7-9 | CASSERDRGADEQFF
TRBJ2-3 | TRBV2 | CASSDSKGRQTDTQYF
TRBJ2-2 | TRBV4-2 | CASSLDRYTGELFF
TRBJ2-7 | TRBV6-5 | CASRTAGSYEQYF
TRBJ1-4 | TRBV30 | CASRTVTSNEKLFF
TRBJ1-2 | TRBV5-1 | CASSPERAAYGYTF
TRBJ1-1 | TRBV29-1 | CSVGQVMNTEAFF
TRBJ2-3 | TRBV7-3 | CASSLTAGTDTQYF
TRBJ2-2 | TRBV15 | CATSTTPRANTGELFF
TRBJ2-2 | TRBV30 | CAWSNLGGPANTGELFF